The sample holds many counts of the clone carrying this T cell receptor (beta chain). Its target is not known. This entry is derived from a study of molecular identifiers for immune sequencing clone quantification. Study-level findings and limits: Because of identical TCR molecules sharing a barcode, sizes of highly expanded clones could be underestimated. Jurkat TCR RNA spiked in from one cell reportedly remained identifiable amid approximately 970,000 naive cells.

Preparation of the bulk TCR libraries relied on previously described methods and listed TCR primers. TCRdb analysed the PCR reads with MiXCR anew, one entry per CDR3 protein. The table shows 97,000 or so distinct CDR3 sequences, with approximately 24% occurring only once. V lost 3 bases to trimming and J lost 0 bases, with 9 bases between them. The CDR3 loop spans 15 amino acids. Germline CDR1 and CDR2: MNHEY and SMNVEV (reference sequence). The sequenced sample was naive CD8+ T cells from blood, with Jurkat cell RNA spiked in. Subset meaning: FACS-sorted CD8+CD4-CCR7+CD45RA+ naive T cells. This TCR derives from a human donor in good health. Some libraries in this study had Jurkat cell RNA spiked in. J is TRBJ1-5 and V is TRBV27; D is possibly TRBD1 (5 bases). The CDR3 protein is CASSLAGPSNQPQHF. CDR3 nucleotides: TGTGCCAGCAGTTTGGCAGGGCCTAGCAATCAGCCCCAGCATTTT.